This entry lists 10 T cell receptor beta chains sequenced from one sample in a study of quantifying T cell responses using KT2 cells. Study overall: TCR alpha and beta constant-region primers primed reverse transcription of RNA.

Each cDNA got a UMI-containing oligo ligated at its 3' end. An equimolar mix of RC1.1 and RC1.2 primed the beta chain across TRBC1 and TRBC2. TCRdb recomputed calls from the UMI-ligation and nested PCR reads with MiXCR, one row per CDR3 protein. The profile covers about 50,000 distinct CDR3 sequences, with around 10% appearing a single time and more than 9% taken by the ten largest. The sequenced sample was PBMCs spiked with cells of the T cell clone KT2. All receptors derive from a human donor.

This clonotype was counted between two and nine times. The V and J genes are TRBV3-1 and TRBJ2-1; a possible D gene is TRBD1 (6 bases). CDR3 length equals 17 residues. V was pared by 2 bases and J by 5 bases, with 19 bases between. CDR1 is LGHDT and CDR2 is YNNKEL in the germline V gene (reference sequence). CDR3 residues: CASSQPGTGSADNEQFF. The CDR3 bases are TGTGCCAGCAGCCAACCCGGAACAGGGTCGGCGGACAATGAGCAGTTCTTC.

V gene TRBV10-3 combines with J gene TRBJ2-3; 10 bases align to TRBD2. J lost 4 bases, V lost 4 bases, and 2 bases had no gene match. The CDR3 runs 14 residues. Germline assignment: CDR1 ENHRY and CDR2 SYGVKD. In DNA form, the CDR3 reads TGTGCCATCAGTGCTAGCGGGGGTCCAGATACGCAGTATTTT. Its protein product is CAISASGGPDTQYF.

The V call is TRBV4-1, the J call TRBJ2-5; the D gene is possibly TRBD2 (8 bases). Germline CDR1 is MGHRA and CDR2 is YSYEKL. This CDR3 comprises 20 residues. Trimming pared 3 bases from V and 4 bases from J, leaving 30 bases between. The CDR3 nucleotides read TGCGCCAGCAGCCACCCCCGGGAGGGGGCCTCTCAAATGTTCCGAGAGACCCAGTACTTC. Its protein product is CASSHPREGASQMFRETQYF.

Comments on this clonotype: One junction end disagrees with the germline gene, perhaps due to a read error. The chain joins TRBV2 to TRBJ2-3, with unresolved D. The CDR3 runs 11 residues. From germline, CDR1 is SNHLY and CDR2 FYNNEI. The CDR3, as DNA: TGTGCCAGCATGGCTTTGGGTACGCAGAATTTT. Translation: CASMALGTQNF.

This clonotype has a count of ten or more. This chain uses TRBV11-2 with TRBJ2-1; 10 bases agree with TRBD2. Trimming removed 11 bases from V and 5 bases from J; junction bases left unmatched: 6. In germline, CDR1 is SGHAT, CDR2 FQNNGV. There are 13 residues in the CDR3. CDR3 DNA: TGTGCCGACGGACTAGCGGCAAACAATGAGCAGTTCTTC. It is translated as CADGLAANNEQFF.

In its sample, this clonotype was seen a few times. The chain uses TRBV7-2 and TRBJ2-3; D remains unclear. The CDR3 is 14 amino acids. Germline assignment: CDR1 SGHTA and CDR2 FQGNSA. V dropped 1 base and J dropped 2 bases, with 7 bases sitting between them. The CDR3 region is CASSLVINTDTQYF. The CDR3 DNA sequence: TGTGCCAGCAGCTTAGTGATTAACACAGATACGCAGTATTTT.

This clonotype was seen ten or more times. The gene calls are TRBV11-3 and TRBJ2-7; 9 bases align to TRBD1. V gave up 0 bases and J gave up 4 bases; unmatched junction bases: 4. CDR1 SGHNT and CDR2 YENEEA come from the germline V gene. The CDR3 sequence is 15 residues long. CDR3 in amino acids: CASSLEPGTGYEQYF. DNA for the CDR3: TGTGCCAGCAGCTTAGAACCGGGGACAGGGTACGAGCAGTACTTC.

Ten or more counts support this clonotype. This chain links TRBV20-1 with TRBJ2-7; weak D call: TRBD2 (6 bases). The CDR3 extends over 14 amino acids. V was pared by 3 bases and J by 6 bases, with 18 bases between. CDR1 is DFQATT and CDR2 is SNEGSKA in the germline V gene (reference sequence). The CDR3 here is CSASEFGSWLEQYF. CDR3 coding DNA: TGCAGTGCTAGTGAGTTCGGGAGCTGGCTCGAGCAGTACTTC.

In this sample, this clonotype turned up a few times. This chain connects TRBV5-1 to TRBJ2-3; D uncertain. Germline loops: CDR1 SGHRS, CDR2 YFSETQ. V lost 3 bases to trimming and J lost 0 bases, with 5 bases between them. The CDR3 extends over 13 amino acids. The CDR3, as DNA: TGCGCCAGCAGCTCTGCTAGCACAGATACGCAGTATTTT. Its translation is CASSSASTDTQYF.

In its sample, this clonotype was seen a few times. This chain joins TRBV10-2 and TRBJ1-6, with TRBD1 matching over 8 bases. Unmatched junction bases numbered 9, after V lost 3 bases and J lost 8 bases. Germline V gives CDR1 WSHSY, CDR2 SAAADI. CDR3 length: 16 amino acids. The CDR3 DNA reads TGCGCCAGCAGTGAAAAGCGGGCGGACAGGGATTCACCCCTCCACTTT. Translation: CASSEKRADRDSPLHF.